Following are 27 T cell receptor beta chains from one sample sequenced in a study of blood T cell repertoires in COVID-19. The protocol was immunoSEQ multiplex PCR, while the TCRdb copy is restricted to in-frame clones and leaves out a portion. This sample carries some 380,000 clones, roughly 86% of them seen once, and the ten largest clones take approximately 1.3%. Sequencing was done on a sample of PBMCs or T cells enriched from blood (not recorded which). The receptors stem from a young man who had recovered from COVID-19.

The chain has TRBV19 and TRBJ1-2, with 11 positions matching TRBD1. Losses at the gene ends were 6 bases for V and 7 bases for J; bases not matched to a gene: 13. Germline loops: CDR1 LNHDA, CDR2 SQIVND (reference sequence). There are 16 residues in the CDR3. The CDR3 loop reads CASRHGQGARVSGYTF. The CDR3 DNA reads as TGTGCCAGTAGACACGGACAGGGGGCGCGAGTAAGTGGCTACACCTTC.

This sequence joins TRBV7-2 and TRBJ1-4, with D tentatively TRBD1 (5 bases). The CDR3 has 16 amino acids. V was shortened by 1 base and J by 11 bases, with 20 bases between the two germline ends. From germline, CDR1 is SGHTA and CDR2 FQGNSA. CDR3 DNA: TGTGCCAGCAGCTTAGAGGCCTCGGGGAACGGGGGGAAACTGTTTTTT. Protein: CASSLEASGNGGKLFF.

DNA of the CDR3: TGTGCCAGCAGTGAGGGGGCAGCGAACACCGGGGAGCTGTTTTTT. It is translated as CASSEGAANTGELFF. V gene TRBV6-1 combines with J gene TRBJ2-2; D possibly corresponds to TRBD1 (6 bases). Germline V gives CDR1 MNHNS, CDR2 SASEGT. The CDR3 extends over 15 amino acids. Trimming pared 3 bases from V and 0 bases from J, leaving 8 bases between.

The chain couples TRBV7-9 to TRBJ2-7, with 7 bases that match TRBD1. The CDR3 covers 17 residues. In germline, CDR1 is SEHNR, CDR2 FQNEAQ (reference sequence). J gave up 4 bases and V 5 bases, and 17 bases lay outside the gene matches. In nucleotides, the CDR3 is TGTGCCAGCAGCCCGCCAATCTCCCGACAGGGACCTTACGAGCAGTACTTC. Its protein product is CASSPPISRQGPYEQYF.

This clone has just a few counts. The CDR3: CASSHQGKPQHF. The CDR3 DNA is TGCGCCAGCAGCCACCAGGGGAAGCCCCAGCATTTT. The rearrangement joins TRBV4-1 to TRBJ1-5; weak D call: TRBD1 (6 bases). The CDR3 has 12 residues. V was clipped by 3 bases and J by 8 bases, with 8 bases between them. The germline V gene has CDR1 MGHRA and CDR2 YSYEKL.

The rearrangement uses TRBV25-1 and TRBJ2-7; D uncertain. This CDR3 has 12 amino acids. The germline V gene encodes CDR1 MGHDK and CDR2 SYGVNS. The V end was cut by 4 bases, the J end by 7 bases, with 11 bases between. CDR3 sequence: CASSGAVREQYF. Written as DNA, the CDR3 is TGTGCCAGCAGTGGGGCAGTTAGAGAGCAGTACTTC.

The V call is TRBV12-5, the J call TRBJ1-1; 8 bases align to TRBD1. CDR1 LGHNT and CDR2 FRNRAP come from the germline V gene. The CDR3 extends over 16 amino acids. V was pared by 0 bases and J by 3 bases, with 6 bases of the junction left unmatched. The CDR3: CASGLVGQGFDTEAFF. DNA for the CDR3: TGTGCTAGTGGTTTGGTCGGACAGGGATTCGACACTGAAGCTTTCTTT.

The CDR3 reads CASSLSGTGAPYGYTF. As DNA, the CDR3 is TGTGCCAGCAGCCTATCCGGGACAGGGGCCCCCTATGGCTACACCTTC. The chain has TRBV7-2 and TRBJ1-2; the match to TRBD1 covers 10 bases. J gave up 4 bases and V 5 bases, and 10 bases lay outside the gene matches. The CDR3 runs 16 residues. Germline-derived CDR1 and CDR2 are SGHTA and FQGNSA.

This clone has just one count. The chain uses TRBV6-2 or TRBV6-3 and TRBJ1-5; tentative D call: TRBD1 (6 bases). CDR3 length: 14 residues. The germline CDR1 and CDR2 sequences are MNHEY and SVGEGT. V was shortened by 6 bases and J by 0 bases, with 9 bases between the two germline ends. The CDR3 loop is CASSQGYSNQPQHF. Written as DNA, the CDR3 is TGTGCCAGCAGCCAGGGGTATAGCAATCAGCCCCAGCATTTT.

The V and J genes are TRBV12-3 or TRBV12-4 and TRBJ1-2; the D is unclear. The CDR3 sequence is 12 residues long. Trimming shortened V by 1 base and J by 4 bases, and 4 bases separated the two germline ends. CDR3 bases: TGTGCCAGCAGTTTAGGTCTCTATGGCTACACCTTC. This sequence encodes CASSLGLYGYTF.

V usage is TRBV12-5 and J usage is TRBJ1-1; D not resolved. The germline gives CDR1 LGHNT, CDR2 FRNRAP. The ends were cut back, 7 bases at V and 4 bases at J, with 16 bases in the middle. This CDR3 contains 14 residues. This CDR3 reads CASELRLSSTEAFF. CDR3 nucleotides: TGTGCTAGTGAGTTGAGGCTGTCGAGCACTGAAGCTTTCTTT.

This chain links TRBV10-1 with TRBJ2-2; D perhaps matches TRBD2 (5 bases). The CDR3 totals 14 residues. V lost 10 bases and J 0 bases, leaving 12 bases between the germline ends. Germline CDR1 reads WNHNN; CDR2 reads SYGVQD (reference sequence). The CDR3 coding sequence is TGCGCCACCATGAGGGCTGCGAACACCGGGGAGCTGTTTTTT. Amino acid sequence: CATMRAANTGELFF.

The genes are TRBV5-8 and TRBJ1-5; D possibly corresponds to TRBD1 (5 bases). V was cut by 3 bases and J by 4 bases, with 8 bases left in between. The germline V gene has CDR1 SGHTS and CDR2 YDEGEE. CDR3 length: 13 residues. The CDR3, as DNA: TGTGCCAGCAGCTCGGAGGGGAATCAGCCCCAGCATTTT. Its protein product is CASSSEGNQPQHF.

The chain carries TRBV14 and TRBJ1-5, with D possibly matching TRBD1 (5 bases). Germline CDR1 and CDR2: SGHDN and FVKESK. This CDR3 has 15 amino acids. V was trimmed by 1 base and J by 4 bases, leaving 11 bases between them. The CDR3 DNA reads as TGTGCCAGCAGCCAAGCAGGGCCAGGGAATCAGCCCCAGCATTTT. It specifies CASSQAGPGNQPQHF.

The V and J genes are TRBV6-4 and TRBJ1-2, with 9 bases lining up with TRBD1. The CDR3 runs 14 residues. Germline V gene lookup returns CDR1 MRHNA and CDR2 SNTAGT. The ends lost 11 bases at V and 2 bases at J; junction bases unmatched: 9. The CDR3 sequence is CAPGQGPSNYGYTF. CDR3 nucleotide sequence: TGTGCCCCCGGACAGGGGCCCTCAAACTATGGCTACACCTTC.

The chain combines TRBV19 with TRBJ1-4, with 8 bases fitting TRBD1. CDR1 LNHDA and CDR2 SQIVND come from the germline V gene (reference sequence). Unmatched junction bases numbered 13, after V lost 7 bases and J lost 6 bases. This CDR3 is 16 amino acids long. CDR3 sequence reads: CASTRDRLRRDEKLFF. DNA for the CDR3: TGTGCCAGTACCAGGGACAGGCTAAGACGGGATGAAAAACTGTTTTTT.

The chain uses TRBV7-9 and TRBJ2-5, with 11 bases identical to TRBD2. This CDR3 spans 17 amino acids. CDR1 is SEHNR, CDR2 FQNEAQ, per germline (reference sequence). The junction had 12 bases not matched to a gene; V was cut back by 5 bases and J by 4 bases. CDR3 sequence reads: CASSTWTLAGAGETQYF. The CDR3 DNA is TGTGCCAGCAGCACCTGGACACTAGCGGGGGCGGGAGAGACCCAGTACTTC.

This clone showed up just a few times. The same CDR3 is also encoded by other DNA sequences in this sample. The J gene is TRBJ2-7, the V gene TRBV18, with 8 nucleotides matching TRBD1. The V gene end was trimmed by 6 bases and the J gene end by 2 bases; junction bases not matched to a gene: 6. Germline V gene sequence: CDR1 KGHSH, CDR2 LQKENI. This CDR3 comprises 14 residues. Written as DNA, the CDR3 is TGTGCCAGCTCCCCCGGGACAGGACCCTACGAGCAGTACTTC. Translating gives CASSPGTGPYEQYF.

V and J are TRBV6-2 or TRBV6-3 and TRBJ1-6; 8 bases match TRBD1. This CDR3 has 16 residues. V lost 0 bases to trimming and J lost 11 bases; unmatched junction nucleotides: 9. Germline assignment: CDR1 MNHEY and CDR2 SVGEGT. CDR3 sequence (DNA): TGTGCCAGCAGTTACTCAGGACAGGGCTACCGGGCACCCCTCCACTTT. Translation gives CASSYSGQGYRAPLHF.

The chain recombines TRBV5-4 with TRBJ2-5, with 8 bases identical to TRBD1. This CDR3 is 16 amino acids long. Germline CDR1 and CDR2: SGHNT and YYREEE (reference sequence). V shed 4 bases, J shed 5 bases, and the junction held 13 bases outside the gene matches. The CDR3 sequence is CASSPSGDRGGETQYF. The CDR3, as DNA: TGTGCCAGCAGCCCGTCTGGAGACAGGGGAGGCGAGACCCAGTACTTC.

This clone has more than one count but fewer than ten. This chain connects TRBV19 to TRBJ2-7, with TRBD1 identical over 9 bases. V dropped 5 bases and J dropped 6; count of bases not matched to a gene: 11. CDR1 and CDR2 from the germline V gene are LNHDA and SQIVND (reference sequence). This CDR3 has 15 amino acids. This CDR3 reads CASSPWTGAFGEQYF. The CDR3 DNA follows: TGTGCCAGTAGTCCTTGGACAGGGGCCTTCGGCGAGCAGTACTTC.

The V gene is TRBV5-6, the J gene TRBJ1-4; D perhaps matches TRBD1 (5 bases). CDR3 length equals 15 residues. Germline lookup yields CDR1 SGHDT and CDR2 YYEEEE. V was shortened by 5 bases and J by 4 bases, with 15 bases between the two germline ends. The CDR3: CASSGGVTVNEKLFF. The CDR3 DNA reads as TGTGCCAGCAGTGGTGGGGTGACAGTTAATGAAAAACTGTTTTTT.

The chain joins TRBV3-1 (or the pseudogene TRBV3-2) to TRBJ1-2; D gene ambiguous. In germline, CDR1 is LGHDT, CDR2 YNNKEL (reference sequence). Trimming removed 4 bases at V and 0 bases at J, with 18 bases between. This CDR3 has 17 amino acids. The DNA for the CDR3 is TGTGCCAGCAGCCGCTCGAGGTGGCGGTTAGCTAACTATGGCTACACCTTC. The encoded protein is CASSRSRWRLANYGYTF.

This chain uses TRBV30 with TRBJ2-3; 8 bases are shared with TRBD1. The length of the CDR3 is 13 residues. The germline V gene encodes CDR1 GTSNPN and CDR2 SVGIG (reference sequence). After removal of 4 bases from V and 4 bases from J, the junction contained 4 bases not matched to a gene. The CDR3 spells CAWKQGAADTQYF. CDR3 nucleotides: TGTGCCTGGAAGCAGGGGGCGGCAGATACGCAGTATTTT.

The chain has TRBV5-6 and TRBJ1-1, with 7 bases matching TRBD1. In germline, CDR1 is SGHDT, CDR2 YYEEEE. The CDR3 is 15 amino acids. With V trimmed by 0 bases and J by 8 bases, 10 bases remained unmatched. CDR3 coding DNA: TGTGCCAGCAGCTTGGGTCCGACAGGGTTGGTGGAAGCTTTCTTT. Amino acids: CASSLGPTGLVEAFF.

This clone was counted only a few times. The chain carries TRBV7-9 and TRBJ2-1, with 10 nucleotides matching TRBD2. Germline V gene sequence: CDR1 SEHNR, CDR2 FQNEAQ (reference sequence). The CDR3 has 16 residues. The V segment lost 5 bases and the J segment 3 bases; nucleotides outside the gene matches: 7. For the CDR3, the DNA is TGTGCCAGCAGCCCATGGACTAGCGGAAACTACAATGAGCAGTTCTTC. It is translated as CASSPWTSGNYNEQFF.

This chain links TRBV7-9 with TRBJ1-6; D is undetermined. V was trimmed by 1 base and J by 0 bases, leaving 7 bases between them. The germline V gene encodes CDR1 SEHNR and CDR2 FQNEAQ (reference sequence). This CDR3 region has 16 residues. CDR3 sequence (DNA): TGTGCCAGCAGCTTAGTAGGAGGCTCCTATAATTCACCCCTCCACTTT. The encoded protein is CASSLVGGSYNSPLHF.